This TCR beta chain comes out of a study of blood T cell repertoires in COVID-19. The germline gives CDR1 MDHEN, CDR2 SYDVKM. The CDR3 runs 16 residues. J was trimmed by 0 bases and V by 7 bases; bases with no gene match: 8. Using immunoSEQ multiplex PCR, the repertoire was profiled, and TCRdb retains in-frame clones only, with some absent. The sample holds approximately 98,000 clones, under 85% seen once. This TCR was sampled from a woman aged 65 to 85 with acute or convalescent COVID-19. Sequencing input: peripheral blood. This chain links TRBV28 with TRBJ1-5; TRBD1 agrees at 8 bases. The CDR3 DNA follows: TGTGCCAGCACCCCCGGACAGGGCTTTAGCAATCAGCCCCAGCATTTT. Protein: CASTPGQGFSNQPQHF.